This T cell receptor beta chain was documented in a study of glioma-infiltrating T cells after dendritic cell vaccination (dated by TCRdb to about 2016). In terms of the full investigation: A cohort of approximately 15 glioblastoma patients from Phase I and II dendritic cell vaccination trials was included, of whom 9 were newly diagnosed and 6 had recurrent disease. The vaccine was prepared from monocyte-derived dendritic cells that were cultured for around 7 days with IL-4 and GM-CSF and then pulsed overnight with autologous tumor lysate. Between about 2003 and 2012, patients were given autologous tumor lysate-pulsed dendritic cell vaccination. Deep sequencing of TCR beta CDR3 regions was used to quantify tumor-infiltrating lymphocyte content and compare tumor and blood repertoires in dendritic cell-vaccinated glioblastoma patients. Survival after dendritic cell vaccination was correlated with TCR sequencing metrics, including TIL content and tumor-blood repertoire overlap. Three intradermal dendritic cell vaccine injections were administered to patients at biweekly intervals in the arm below the axilla. Here is what the overall study found, with its caveats: No direct relationship between TCR clonality and survival was found, suggesting that a diverse polyclonal response may matter. The three-group TCR overlap response model was described as speculative and requiring prospective validation. Longer time to progression and overall survival after dendritic cell vaccination were predicted by higher estimated pretreatment TIL content. The cohort was small and heterogeneous, only a few patients had full blood and tumor sets, and even fewer had initial-recurrent tumor pairs.

The immunoSEQ assay amplified TCRB CDR3 regions from approximately 2 micrograms of genomic DNA, or from all available DNA when less than that amount was available. The multiplex PCR relied on 60 forward primers for TCR V beta segments and 13 reverse primers for J beta segments. To estimate the number of reads per starting template, synthetic control templates were added to each sample at limiting dilution. The Illumina HiSeq System generated 87 bp sequencing reads. Turning to the authors' computational methods: PCR and sequencing errors were removed by a nearest neighbor algorithm that merged closely related sequences. TCR overlap was defined as the percentage of unique tumor TCR beta sequences that were also found in the peripheral blood of the same patient. Held by TCRdb, this immuneACCESS table contains in-frame sequences only and omits some clones. Under half of the omission traces to an unresolved V gene where checked; the cause of the rest is unknown. The V and J calls and clone size come from that table; D and trimming were worked out from the DNA. This sample holds tens of thousands of clones; 82% were observed only once. The ten largest clonotypes hold under 2.5% of the sample.

Patients were selected for having adequate residual fresh-frozen tumor tissue and more than two years of available survival data. Although molecular status otherwise differed among the glioblastoma patients, no patient had an isocitrate dehydrogenase mutation. PBMC were collected before vaccination, two weeks after the third vaccination, and at tumor progression when it occurred. The Qiagen DNeasy Blood extraction Kit was used for extraction of genomic DNA. Comment on this clone: Its antigen specificity is not known. It has no much larger one-base neighbor in the sample; base qualities were not kept.

Looking up the germline V gene (reference sequence) yields CDR1 GTSNPN and CDR2 SVGIG. After removal of 1 base from V and 5 bases from J, the junction retains 3 bases not matched to a gene. Spanning cysteine to phenylalanine, the CDR3 consists of 14 amino acids. Only the CDR3 DNA is retained, 42 bases long and in frame from the first base. The origin of this receptor is a human donor with glioblastoma. This material consisted of blood, taken before dendritic cell vaccination. Rearrangement joined TRBV30 to TRBJ1-5; TRBD1 agrees with 9 junctional bases. The CDR3 is CAWSGGQGYQPQHF. The DNA is as follows: TGTGCCTGGAGTGGGGGACAGGGATATCAGCCCCAGCATTTT. With all but the CDR3 taken from the reference TRBV30 and TRBJ1-5 genes, the full variable domain is: SQTIHQWPATLVQPVGSPLSLECTVEGTSNPNLYWYRQAAGRGLQLLFYSVGIGQISSEVPQNLSASRPQDRQFILSSKKLLLSDSGFYLCAWSGGQGYQPQHFGDGTRLSIL.